The present T cell receptor (beta chain) was sequenced within a study of response to subunit inactivated influenza vaccine. Study-wide findings and caveats: Seasonal influenza vaccination, on each occasion, was suggested by the authors to recruit few new T cells.

Germline values: CDR1 SNHLY, CDR2 FYNNEI. The CDR3 sequence is 16 residues long. V gave up 6 bases and J gave up 0 bases; unmatched junction bases: 3. Each CDR3 protein is one row after TCRdb ran MiXCR on the RT-PCR reads. The sample includes around 580,000 distinct CDR3 sequences, about 14% seen only once; the top ten take over 8.5%. This clonotype was recorded many times. Its antigen is unknown. Sample: PBMCs from blood, taken about 11 days after vaccination. This receptor was identified in a man aged 45-60 years who received an inactivated influenza vaccine. The rearrangement joins TRBV2 to TRBJ1-6, with 9 bases identical to TRBD1. The CDR3 DNA is TGTGCCAGCAGGGACAGGGGTAGCTCCTATAATTCACCCCTCCACTTT. Its translation is CASRDRGSSYNSPLHF.